The clone carrying this TCR beta chain was seen many times. The antigen remains unidentified. V dropped 0 bases and J dropped 11 bases, with 22 bases sitting between them. Germline V lookup: CDR1 MNHNS, CDR2 SASEGT. The CDR3 contains 16 residues. The record originates from a study of early T cells in non-severe SARS-CoV-2 infection. Overall study context: Chains stayed unpaired after sequencing of bulk RNA from unsorted whole blood. Broader study findings: Using VDJdb, the matching emphasized anti-spike CD8 responses while missing private and CD4 specificities.

Tagging with unique molecular identifiers was applied to individual cDNA molecules. TCRdb independently ran MiXCR on the 5' RACE reads; one entry per CDR3 protein. In the table there are 25,000 to 35,000 distinct CDR3 sequences, roughly 3% of which are singletons. The sample was whole blood. This sequence joins TRBV6-1 and TRBJ1-1; D not certain. This sequence originates from an adult who was a healthcare worker with PCR-confirmed SARS-CoV-2 infection or an uninfected control (not recorded which). CDR3 nucleotide sequence: TGTGCCAGCAGTGAAGCGCATCACAGCGGCCTCCCATTTGCTTTCTTT. Amino acid sequence: CASSEAHHSGLPFAFF.